The 27 T cell receptor beta chains presented below share a single source sample, sequenced in a study of T cells in Graves' hyperthyroidism and ophthalmopathy. Authors of the study amplified TCR beta CDR3 regions from RNA transcripts. The HTBI set primed first-round TCR CDR3 RT-PCR. MiXCR, applied by TCRdb to the multiplex PCR reads, yields one record per CDR3 protein. The data contain some 350,000 distinct CDR3 sequences, 15% to 18% of them seen just once; the ten biggest clones take up 25% to 35%. Sequences were obtained from blood. These receptors were taken from a woman under 30 with Graves' hyperthyroidism that later progressed to Graves' ophthalmopathy.

This clonotype was seen at least ten times. This chain connects TRBV27 to TRBJ1-5, with D maybe TRBD1 (5 bases). The CDR3 sequence is 16 residues long. CDR1 and CDR2 from the germline V gene are MNHEY and SMNVEV (reference sequence). Trimming left V 5 bases short and J 2 bases short, with 16 bases between. In DNA form, the CDR3 reads TGTGCCAGCAGTCTCAATGGGGGATGGGGCAATCAGCCCCAGCATTTT. It yields the protein CASSLNGGWGNQPQHF.

The table lists this clonotype with many counts. This chain uses TRBV14 with TRBJ2-5; TRBD2 agrees at 11 bases. Germline trimming cut 4 bases from V and 2 bases from J; bases unmatched to any gene: 3. The CDR3 contains 15 residues. The V gene's germline CDR1 is SGHDN and CDR2 FVKESK. CDR3 protein: CASSRRLAGQETQYF. CDR3 bases: TGTGCCAGCAGCCGGCGACTAGCGGGGCAAGAGACCCAGTACTTC.

The chain is built from TRBV27 and TRBJ1-5; the D is unclear. The CDR3 covers 13 residues. Per the germline V gene, CDR1 is MNHEY and CDR2 is SMNVEV (reference sequence). V was pared by 4 bases and J by 7 bases, with 11 bases between. The CDR3 protein is CASSSLPGQPQHF. DNA of the CDR3: TGTGCCAGCAGTTCACTCCCCGGGCAGCCCCAGCATTTT.

Ten or more counts support this clonotype. The chain employs TRBV27 and TRBJ1-4, with D possibly matching TRBD1 (5 bases). The ends were cut back, 8 bases at V and 8 bases at J, with 21 bases in the middle. CDR3 length: 15 residues. Germline CDR1 reads MNHEY; CDR2 reads SMNVEV (reference sequence). The CDR3 is CASLDLQGASEKLFF. In DNA form, the CDR3 reads TGTGCCAGCCTCGACCTGCAGGGCGCGTCGGAAAAACTGTTTTTT.

At least ten counts were recorded for this clonotype. The chain combines TRBV20-1 with TRBJ1-1; D is perhaps TRBD1 (5 bases). The CDR3 extends over 16 amino acids. V was clipped by 2 bases and J by 7 bases, with 23 bases between them. Germline V gene sequence: CDR1 DFQATT, CDR2 SNEGSKA (reference sequence). The CDR3 region has the DNA TGCAGTGCTAGAACTCTCTCGCTGGTAGAGACAGATGAAGCTTTCTTT. Protein product: CSARTLSLVETDEAFF.

The rearrangement uses TRBV2 and TRBJ2-2; D is possibly TRBD1 (5 bases). The germline CDR1 and CDR2 sequences are SNHLY and FYNNEI. V dropped 10 bases and J dropped 3 bases, with 12 bases sitting between them. The CDR3 contains 13 residues. The chain's CDR3 is CATNSGYTGELFF. The CDR3, as DNA: TGTGCCACCAACTCAGGGTACACCGGGGAGCTGTTTTTT.

The V gene is TRBV30, the J gene TRBJ2-7; the D gene is possibly TRBD1 (5 bases). Trimming left V 2 bases short and J 2 bases short, with 10 bases between. This CDR3 has 13 residues. Germline CDR1 is GTSNPN and CDR2 is SVGIG (reference sequence). CDR3 sequence (DNA): TGTGCCTGGAGTTTTGGCAGGGCCTACGAGCAGTACTTC. This sequence encodes CAWSFGRAYEQYF.

This clonotype was detected many times. The chain carries TRBV7-2 and TRBJ2-1; possibly TRBD2 for D (6 bases). V lost 6 bases and J 6 bases, leaving 15 bases between the germline ends. The germline V gene has CDR1 SGHTA and CDR2 FQGNSA. This CDR3 has 14 amino acids. CDR3 nucleotide sequence: TGTGCCAGCAGATATTGGACTACCGGCAATGAGCAGTTCTTC. This encodes CASRYWTTGNEQFF.

This clonotype has a count of ten or more. The chain employs TRBV7-9 and TRBJ1-1, with 11 bases lining up with TRBD1. Germline trimming cut 7 bases from V and 1 base from J; bases unmatched to any gene: 11. The germline V gene encodes CDR1 SEHNR and CDR2 FQNEAQ (reference sequence). There are 17 residues in the CDR3. CDR3 sequence (DNA): TGTGCCAGCACCTCCCGAGGGACAGGGGGTTCGAACACTGAAGCTTTCTTT. Translating gives CASTSRGTGGSNTEAFF.

This clonotype came up a few times. The V gene is TRBV4-1, the J gene TRBJ2-5; TRBD1 is a possible D gene (6 bases). Looked up from germline, CDR1 is MGHRA and CDR2 is YSYEKL. There are 18 residues in the CDR3. The V end lost 4 bases, the J end lost 4 bases, and 25 bases lay between the germline ends. This chain's CDR3 is CASSLYSFRDMPLETQYF. The CDR3 DNA reads TGCGCCAGCAGCCTATACTCTTTCAGGGACATGCCCCTAGAGACCCAGTACTTC.

This clonotype occurred many times. The J gene is TRBJ2-3, the V gene TRBV28; TRBD2 aligns across 11 bases. J lost 4 bases, V lost 7 bases, and 7 bases had no gene match. The germline V gene encodes CDR1 MDHEN and CDR2 SYDVKM. This CDR3 spans 15 amino acids. In DNA, the CDR3 is TGTGCCAGCACTCAGACTAGCGGGAACGCAGATACGCAGTATTTT. Protein sequence: CASTQTSGNADTQYF.

The rearrangement joins TRBV6-4 to TRBJ2-2, with D tentatively TRBD1 or TRBD2 (6 bases each). CDR1 is MRHNA, CDR2 SNTAGT, per germline. The CDR3 is 15 amino acids. With 5 bases removed from V and 5 bases from J, the gap between germline ends came to 15 bases. The CDR3 DNA reads as TGTGCCAGCAGTCCCGAGGAGGGGGAAACCGGGGAGCTGTTTTTT. This codes for CASSPEEGETGELFF.

This clonotype was detected many times. This sequence joins TRBV9 and TRBJ2-7, with 9 bases fitting TRBD1. CDR1 is SGDLS, CDR2 YYNGEE, per germline. Unmatched junction bases numbered 6, after V lost 3 bases and J lost 2 bases. This CDR3 has 15 residues. The CDR3 DNA reads as TGTGCCAGCAGCGCAGCGGACAGGGGTCCCTACGAGCAGTACTTC. Translated, it gives CASSAADRGPYEQYF. Full variable domain (outside the CDR3, taken from reference TRBV9 and TRBJ2-7): DSGVTQTPKHLITATGQRVTLRCSPRSGDLSVYWYQQSLDQGLQFLIQYYNGEERAKGNILERFSAQQFPDLHSELNLSSLELGDSALYFCASSAADRGPYEQYFGPGTRLTVT.

This chain links TRBV10-3 with TRBJ2-3, with 7 bases aligning to TRBD2. This CDR3 is built from 16 residues. Trimming cost V 0 bases and J 5 bases; bases outside gene matches: 8. CDR1 ENHRY and CDR2 SYGVKD come from the germline V gene. CDR3 amino acids: CAISESSLARGDTQYF. As DNA, the CDR3 is TGTGCCATCAGTGAGTCGTCACTAGCGAGAGGAGATACGCAGTATTTT.

At least ten counts were recorded for this clonotype. The J gene is TRBJ1-4, the V gene TRBV6-6; 8 positions match TRBD1. Trimming cost V 2 bases and J 7 bases; bases outside gene matches: 0. This CDR3 has 13 amino acids. Per germline, CDR1 MNHNY and CDR2 SVGAGI (reference sequence). The CDR3 region is CASSYDRGEKLFF. The DNA of the CDR3 is TGTGCCAGCAGTTACGACAGGGGTGAAAAACTGTTTTTT.

This clonotype has just a few counts. The V gene is TRBV10-3, the J gene TRBJ2-7; TRBD1 is a possible D gene (5 bases). Trimming removed 9 bases at V and 2 bases at J, with 14 bases between. Per germline, CDR1 ENHRY and CDR2 SYGVKD. This CDR3 is 13 amino acids long. The CDR3 DNA sequence: TGTGCCATTGCCCCAGGGTCCACCTACGAGCAGTACTTC. As protein: CAIAPGSTYEQYF.

This rearrangement joins TRBV20-1 to TRBJ2-5, with 12 bases identical to TRBD2. J lost 12 bases, V lost 1 base, and 9 bases had no gene match. Per germline, CDR1 DFQATT and CDR2 SNEGSKA (reference sequence). The CDR3 covers 14 residues. The CDR3 sequence: CSARGRLAGESKYF. DNA of the CDR3: TGCAGTGCTAGAGGAAGACTAGCGGGAGAATCAAAGTACTTC.

At least ten counts were recorded for this clonotype. The J gene is TRBJ2-7, the V gene TRBV28; TRBD1 is a possible D gene (5 bases). The CDR3 totals 13 residues. The germline V gene has CDR1 MDHEN and CDR2 SYDVKM. With 9 bases removed from V and 9 bases from J, the gap between germline ends came to 21 bases. CDR3 in amino acids: CASSKGSLRWQYF. CDR3 nucleotides: TGTGCCAGTTCGAAGGGGTCCTTGAGATGGCAGTACTTC. Based on the CDR3 plus reference TRBV28 and TRBJ2-7, the full variable domain is DVKVTQSSRYLVKRTGEKVFLECVQDMDHENMFWYRQDPGLGLRLIYFSYDVKMKEKGDIPEGYSVSREKKERFSLILESASTNQTSMYLCASSKGSLRWQYFGPGTRLTVT.

This clonotype was picked up many times. This sequence joins TRBV28 and TRBJ1-2; D possibly corresponds to TRBD1 (5 bases). Trimming removed 9 bases from V and 7 bases from J, with 21 bases in between. The V gene's germline CDR1 is MDHEN and CDR2 SYDVKM. CDR3 length equals 14 residues. The CDR3 loop is CASRWAAREAGYTF. The CDR3 region has the DNA TGTGCCAGTAGGTGGGCAGCCAGGGAGGCTGGCTACACCTTC.

The V gene is TRBV5-1, the J gene TRBJ2-4; either TRBD1 or TRBD2 may fit D (5 bases each). The CDR3 extends over 14 amino acids. The germline gives CDR1 SGHRS, CDR2 YFSETQ. V was cut by 3 bases and J by 2 bases, with 9 bases left in between. The CDR3 DNA sequence: TGCGCCAGCAGCTCTCAGGGACCCAAAAACATTCAGTACTTC. This encodes CASSSQGPKNIQYF.

This clonotype has a count of ten or more. The CDR3 region has the DNA TGCAGTGCCGCTAGCGGGGGTACGGGGAATGAGCAGTTCTTC. This translates into CSAASGGTGNEQFF. V and J are TRBV20-1 and TRBJ2-1, with 10 bases that match TRBD2. This CDR3 has 14 amino acids. CDR1 is DFQATT and CDR2 is SNEGSKA in the germline V gene (reference sequence). The V gene end was trimmed by 6 bases and the J gene end by 7 bases; junction bases not matched to a gene: 9.

This clonotype has ten or more counts. As DNA, the CDR3 is TGTGCCAGCAGTTTAGCGCATCCAGATACGCAGTATTTT. It translates to CASSLAHPDTQYF. This chain links TRBV12-3 or TRBV12-4 with TRBJ2-3; the D is unclear. V lost 0 bases to trimming and J lost 4 bases, with 5 bases between them. The CDR3 runs to 13 residues.

This clonotype came up many times. The CDR3 DNA reads as TGTGCCAGCTCACCGCTAGACAGGGGCGAGGCTTTCTTT. Translating it yields CASSPLDRGEAFF. The chain couples TRBV18 to TRBJ1-1, with 8 positions matching TRBD1. The CDR3 is 13 residues long. J gave up 11 bases and V 3 bases, and 8 bases lay outside the gene matches. In germline, CDR1 is KGHSH, CDR2 LQKENI.

Many counts were recorded for this clonotype. The chain's CDR3 is CASSKPGFEAFF. The CDR3 DNA reads as TGTGCCAGCAGTAAACCGGGATTTGAAGCTTTCTTT. The chain couples TRBV6-2 or TRBV6-3 to TRBJ1-1; D is ambiguous. This CDR3 has 12 amino acids. Looked up from germline, CDR1 is MNHEY and CDR2 is SVGEGT. Trimming removed 5 bases at V and 7 bases at J, with 11 bases between.

This clonotype was picked up a small number of times. V usage is TRBV19 and J usage is TRBJ2-2; 9 bases map to TRBD2. Per the germline V gene, CDR1 is LNHDA and CDR2 is SQIVND (reference sequence). The CDR3 covers 14 residues. Trimming removed 7 bases from V and 4 bases from J; junction bases left unmatched: 4. CDR3 region: CASILAGTTGELFF. The CDR3 nucleotides are TGTGCCAGTATCCTAGCGGGAACCACCGGGGAGCTGTTTTTT. Combining the CDR3 with reference TRBV19 and TRBJ2-2 gives the whole variable domain DGGITQSPKYLFRKEGQNVTLSCEQNLNHDAMYWYRQDPGQGLRLIYYSQIVNDFQKGDIAEGYSVSREKKESFPLTVTSAQKNPTAFYLCASILAGTTGELFFGEGSRLTVL.

This clonotype has ten or more counts. For the CDR3, the DNA is TGTGCCAGCAGTTCCCGGGACAGGGGCGACTATGGCTACACCTTC. This gives the protein CASSSRDRGDYGYTF. The J gene is TRBJ1-2, the V gene TRBV6-1; 10 nucleotides line up with TRBD1. V lost 5 bases to trimming and J lost 3 bases; unmatched junction nucleotides: 6. Germline V gene lookup returns CDR1 MNHNS and CDR2 SASEGT. There are 15 residues in the CDR3.

The chain carries TRBV6-2 or TRBV6-3 and TRBJ2-1; D may correspond to TRBD1 or TRBD2 (5 bases each). Germline-derived CDR1 and CDR2 are MNHEY and SVGEGT. The CDR3 consists of 18 residues. Trimming took off 0 bases at V and 5 bases at J, with 20 bases between the two ends. CDR3 in DNA: TGTGCCAGCAGTTACTCGGGGCGGCCCATCTCGAGGGACAATGAGCAGTTCTTC. Protein product: CASSYSGRPISRDNEQFF.